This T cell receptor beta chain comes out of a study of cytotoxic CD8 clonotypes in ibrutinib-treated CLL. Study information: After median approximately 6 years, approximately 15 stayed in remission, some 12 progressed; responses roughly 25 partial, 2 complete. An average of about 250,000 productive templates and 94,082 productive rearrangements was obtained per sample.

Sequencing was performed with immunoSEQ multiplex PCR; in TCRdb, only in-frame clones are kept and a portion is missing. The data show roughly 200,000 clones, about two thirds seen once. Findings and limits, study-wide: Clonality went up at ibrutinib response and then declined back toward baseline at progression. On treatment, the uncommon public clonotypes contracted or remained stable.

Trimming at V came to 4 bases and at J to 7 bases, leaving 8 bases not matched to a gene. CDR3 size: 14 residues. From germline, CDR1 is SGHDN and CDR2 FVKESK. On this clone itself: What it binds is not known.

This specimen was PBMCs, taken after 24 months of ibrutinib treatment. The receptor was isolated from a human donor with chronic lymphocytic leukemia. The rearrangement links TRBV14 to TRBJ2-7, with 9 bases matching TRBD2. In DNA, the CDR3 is TGTGCCAGCAGCCGGGCGGGAGGGCCGCGGGAGCAGTACTTC. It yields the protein CASSRAGGPREQYF.